Presented here are 24 T cell receptor beta chains from one specimen sequenced in a study of T cell repertoires in cytomegalovirus infection. In TCRdb, the reads were re-called with MiXCR into one record per CDR3 protein. The sample lists 700,000 to 950,000 distinct CDR3 sequences, over 25% occurring once. Their specific antigens are unknown. The source material was cultured CD8+ T cells from PBMCs, sampled from culture after CMV antigen stimulation. These receptors were taken from a human donor in good health (CMV status not recorded). Some clones in this sample may be carry-over from other donors' samples.

The chain is built from TRBV24-1 and TRBJ2-2, with TRBD2 matching over 8 bases. The CDR3 sequence is 17 residues long. Per germline, CDR1 KGHDR and CDR2 SFDVKD. The V segment lost 3 bases and the J segment 4 bases; nucleotides outside the gene matches: 9. The CDR3 here is CATSDATRGGATGELFF. CDR3 nucleotide sequence: TGTGCCACCAGTGATGCGACCCGGGGGGGCGCCACCGGGGAGCTGTTTTTT.

This clonotype was seen only a few times. The chain has TRBV6-6 and TRBJ1-1, with D possibly matching TRBD1 (6 bases). CDR3 length: 15 residues. Germline-derived CDR1 and CDR2 are MNHNY and SVGAGI (reference sequence). V shed 5 bases and J shed 6 bases, with 19 bases lying between them. CDR3 in DNA: TGTGCCAGCAGTGTATCCCCTCGGCAGGGGTCTGAAGCTTTCTTT. Protein product: CASSVSPRQGSEAFF.

The chain carries TRBV4-1 and TRBJ2-5; TRBD2 is a possible D gene (7 bases). The ends were cut back, 0 bases at V and 3 bases at J, with 23 bases in the middle. The CDR3 has 19 residues. CDR1 is MGHRA and CDR2 is YSYEKL in the germline V gene. The CDR3 DNA reads TGCGCCAGCAGCCAAGACCCTAGTGGAGGGGGGGGCCTAGAAGAGACCCAGTACTTC. This encodes CASSQDPSGGGGLEETQYF.

V gene TRBV2 combines with J gene TRBJ1-6, with TRBD1 identical over 8 bases. Germline V gene lookup returns CDR1 SNHLY and CDR2 FYNNEI. The trim removed 6 bases at V and 8 bases at J, leaving 9 bases unmatched. This CDR3 is built from 15 residues. Written as DNA, the CDR3 is TGTGCCAGCAGGACGACAGGGGTCATGGATTCACCCCTCCACTTT. It encodes CASRTTGVMDSPLHF.

This chain uses TRBV20-1 with TRBJ1-2, with 7 bases fitting TRBD1. The CDR3 length is 15 residues. Germline CDR1 DFQATT, CDR2 SNEGSKA (reference sequence). The ends lost 0 bases at V and 7 bases at J; junction bases unmatched: 11. The CDR3 loop reads CSAREGTGVLGGYTF. The CDR3 nucleotides read TGCAGTGCTAGAGAGGGTACAGGGGTCTTAGGTGGCTACACCTTC.

The chain employs TRBV4-1 and TRBJ2-3; 10 bases line up with TRBD2. The germline V gene encodes CDR1 MGHRA and CDR2 YSYEKL. The CDR3 runs to 15 residues. V gave up 2 bases and J gave up 7 bases; unmatched junction bases: 6. Written as DNA, the CDR3 is TGCGCCAGCAGCCAAAGCGGGGGGGCGGGATATACGCAGTATTTT. It yields the protein CASSQSGGAGYTQYF.

The chain combines TRBV7-8 with TRBJ1-1, with TRBD1 identical over 8 bases. The length of the CDR3 is 15 residues. Per germline, CDR1 SGHVS and CDR2 FQNEAQ. The V and J ends lost 5 bases and 6 bases, in that order; junction bases with no gene match: 11. The chain's CDR3 is CASSPRGGQGSEAFF. The CDR3 DNA reads TGTGCCAGCAGCCCGAGAGGTGGACAGGGATCTGAAGCTTTCTTT.

This clonotype was detected only a few times. The chain uses TRBV11-2 and TRBJ1-1, with TRBD1 identical over 8 bases. Losses at the gene ends were 5 bases for V and 1 base for J; bases not matched to a gene: 6. Germline V gene data show CDR1 as SGHAT and CDR2 as FQNNGV. The CDR3 loop spans 15 amino acids. The CDR3 DNA follows: TGTGCCAGCAGCCACTGGGACAGGAGGAACACTGAAGCTTTCTTT. Translated: CASSHWDRRNTEAFF. The whole variable domain, filled in from reference TRBV11-2 and TRBJ1-1, reads EAGVAQSPRYKIIEKRQSVAFWCNPISGHATLYWYQQILGQGPKLLIQFQNNGVVDDSQLPKDRFSAERLKGVDSTLKIQPAKLEDSAVYLCASSHWDRRNTEAFFGQGTRLTVV.

A few counts support this clonotype. The J gene is TRBJ1-3, the V gene TRBV6-1; D gene ambiguous. The CDR3 runs 15 residues. Trimming cost V 0 bases and J 7 bases, with 13 bases left between them. Looked up from germline, CDR1 is MNHNS and CDR2 is SASEGT. The CDR3 region has the DNA TGTGCCAGCAGTGAAGCTCTAGGGCCGCGGAACACCATATATTTT. Its translation: CASSEALGPRNTIYF.

The V and J genes are TRBV25-1 and TRBJ2-2; 10 nucleotides align to TRBD1. This CDR3 is 14 amino acids long. J was trimmed by 7 bases and V by 5 bases; bases with no gene match: 4. Germline V gives CDR1 MGHDK, CDR2 SYGVNS. The CDR3 bases are TGTGCCAGCAGTTGGGGACAGGGGATCGGGGAGCTGTTTTTT. The encoded protein is CASSWGQGIGELFF.

The chain has TRBV14 and TRBJ2-1; no clear D gene. CDR1 is SGHDN and CDR2 is FVKESK in the germline V gene. The CDR3 consists of 13 residues. Trimming shortened V by 0 bases and J by 4 bases, and 4 bases separated the two germline ends. CDR3 in DNA: TGTGCCAGCAGCCAAGAGCAATACAATGAGCAGTTCTTC. Its translation: CASSQEQYNEQFF.

V usage is TRBV5-4 and J usage is TRBJ1-4; 8 positions agree with TRBD1. Germline V gives CDR1 SGHNT, CDR2 YYREEE (reference sequence). This CDR3 has 15 amino acids. Trimming cost V 4 bases and J 8 bases; bases outside gene matches: 10. CDR3 in amino acids: CASSAPGQEKEKLFF. The CDR3 DNA reads TGTGCCAGCAGCGCGCCGGGACAGGAGAAGGAAAAACTGTTTTTT.

This clonotype was seen a handful of times. The chain is built from TRBV7-2 and TRBJ1-2, with D possibly matching TRBD1 (5 bases). The germline CDR1 and CDR2 sequences are SGHTA and FQGNSA. V lost 7 bases and J lost 4, with 16 bases in between. This CDR3 is built from 14 residues. CDR3 loop: CASITDRFPYGYTF. CDR3 nucleotide sequence: TGTGCCAGCATCACAGACAGATTCCCCTATGGCTACACCTTC.

The rearrangement uses TRBV27 and TRBJ2-3; 11 nucleotides agree with TRBD2. Germline CDR1 and CDR2: MNHEY and SMNVEV (reference sequence). CDR3 length equals 17 residues. J gave up 3 bases and V 8 bases, and 13 bases lay outside the gene matches. CDR3 in DNA: TGTGCCAGCGGTTCCGTTATTAGCGGGGGGGCGACAGATACGCAGTATTTT. This gives the protein CASGSVISGGATDTQYF.

The chain recombines TRBV4-1 with TRBJ1-5, with TRBD1 matching 7 bases. This CDR3 region has 15 residues. V shed 3 bases and J 7 bases; nucleotides not matched to a gene: 9. Per the germline V gene, CDR1 is MGHRA and CDR2 is YSYEKL. CDR3 nucleotides: TGCGCCAGCAGCCAGGGACAGTATGATGGGCAGCCCCAGCATTTT. It codes for CASSQGQYDGQPQHF.

The sample holds a few counts of this clonotype. This sequence joins TRBV11-2 and TRBJ1-1; D gene ambiguous. Looked up from germline, CDR1 is SGHAT and CDR2 is FQNNGV. Trimming stripped 5 bases from V and 2 bases from J, with 9 bases between. The CDR3 totals 13 residues. The CDR3 DNA follows: TGTGCCAGCAGCCGGCTCTCTAACACTGAAGCTTTCTTT. As protein: CASSRLSNTEAFF.

This sequence joins TRBV6-2 or TRBV6-3 and TRBJ2-3; 9 bases line up with TRBD2. The CDR3 contains 16 residues. V gave up 5 bases and J gave up 6 bases; unmatched junction bases: 12. Germline CDR1 reads MNHEY; CDR2 reads SVGEGT. The CDR3 spells CASSTGLAKIQDTQYF. CDR3 in DNA: TGTGCCAGCAGTACGGGACTAGCAAAAATTCAGGATACGCAGTATTTT.

The chain couples TRBV6-2 or TRBV6-3 to TRBJ2-7; D tentatively fits TRBD1 or TRBD2 (5 bases each). V was clipped by 5 bases and J by 1 base, with 18 bases between them. The CDR3 runs to 16 residues. Per the germline V gene, CDR1 is MNHEY and CDR2 is SVGEGT. CDR3 DNA: TGTGCCAGCAGTCCCCGGGGCAGGTGGTCTTCCTACGAGCAGTACGTC. It yields the protein CASSPRGRWSSYEQYV.

The chain is built from TRBV14 and TRBJ1-1; D possibly corresponds to TRBD1 (6 bases). There are 14 residues in the CDR3. CDR1 is SGHDN, CDR2 FVKESK, per germline. V lost 1 base and J 6 bases, leaving 12 bases between the germline ends. The CDR3 nucleotides read TGTGCCAGCAGCCAAGGAGGGGGACGATCTGAAGCTTTCTTT. This translates into CASSQGGGRSEAFF.

The V and J genes are TRBV6-5 and TRBJ2-5, with 10 positions matching TRBD2. The germline CDR1 and CDR2 sequences are MNHEY and SVGAGI. V was pared by 7 bases and J by 4 bases, with 9 bases of the junction left unmatched. This CDR3 comprises 15 residues. The chain's CDR3 is CASTNSGGPGETQYF. In DNA, the CDR3 is TGTGCCAGCACCAATAGCGGGGGGCCGGGAGAGACCCAGTACTTC.

The V gene is TRBV6-1, the J gene TRBJ1-3; tentatively, D is TRBD1 (5 bases). The CDR3 runs 16 residues. Trimming left V 10 bases short and J 0 bases short, with 19 bases between. The germline V gene has CDR1 MNHNS and CDR2 SASEGT. DNA for the CDR3: TGTGCCACCATTCCCTCAGGGCCACACTCTGGAAACACCATATATTTT. Translated, it gives CATIPSGPHSGNTIYF.

The J gene is TRBJ2-3, the V gene TRBV6-4, with D perhaps given as TRBD1 or TRBD2 (5 bases each). Germline V gene lookup returns CDR1 MRHNA and CDR2 SNTAGT. This CDR3 contains 15 residues. Trimming cost V 3 bases and J 2 bases, with 12 bases left between them. The CDR3 here is CASSEDGGYTDTQYF. The DNA for the CDR3 is TGTGCCAGCAGTGAAGATGGGGGTTACACAGATACGCAGTATTTT.

This clonotype was counted ten times or more. V usage is TRBV7-2 and J usage is TRBJ1-1; D gene ambiguous. The V gene lost 4 bases and the J gene lost 11 bases, with 14 bases spanning the gap. Germline loops: CDR1 SGHTA, CDR2 FQGNSA. The CDR3 consists of 12 residues. DNA of the CDR3: TGTGCCAGCAGCTCCGTACCCGAGGACGCTTTCTTT. Its protein is CASSSVPEDAFF.

The gene calls are TRBV4-1 and TRBJ2-2; D might be TRBD1 or TRBD2, each matching 6 bases. Germline CDR1 and CDR2: MGHRA and YSYEKL. V lost 1 base to trimming and J lost 0 bases, with 12 bases between them. The CDR3 sequence is 17 residues long. CDR3 loop: CASSQGRGGPNTGELFF. Here the CDR3 DNA reads TGCGCCAGCAGCCAAGGGCGAGGGGGGCCGAACACCGGGGAGCTGTTTTTT.